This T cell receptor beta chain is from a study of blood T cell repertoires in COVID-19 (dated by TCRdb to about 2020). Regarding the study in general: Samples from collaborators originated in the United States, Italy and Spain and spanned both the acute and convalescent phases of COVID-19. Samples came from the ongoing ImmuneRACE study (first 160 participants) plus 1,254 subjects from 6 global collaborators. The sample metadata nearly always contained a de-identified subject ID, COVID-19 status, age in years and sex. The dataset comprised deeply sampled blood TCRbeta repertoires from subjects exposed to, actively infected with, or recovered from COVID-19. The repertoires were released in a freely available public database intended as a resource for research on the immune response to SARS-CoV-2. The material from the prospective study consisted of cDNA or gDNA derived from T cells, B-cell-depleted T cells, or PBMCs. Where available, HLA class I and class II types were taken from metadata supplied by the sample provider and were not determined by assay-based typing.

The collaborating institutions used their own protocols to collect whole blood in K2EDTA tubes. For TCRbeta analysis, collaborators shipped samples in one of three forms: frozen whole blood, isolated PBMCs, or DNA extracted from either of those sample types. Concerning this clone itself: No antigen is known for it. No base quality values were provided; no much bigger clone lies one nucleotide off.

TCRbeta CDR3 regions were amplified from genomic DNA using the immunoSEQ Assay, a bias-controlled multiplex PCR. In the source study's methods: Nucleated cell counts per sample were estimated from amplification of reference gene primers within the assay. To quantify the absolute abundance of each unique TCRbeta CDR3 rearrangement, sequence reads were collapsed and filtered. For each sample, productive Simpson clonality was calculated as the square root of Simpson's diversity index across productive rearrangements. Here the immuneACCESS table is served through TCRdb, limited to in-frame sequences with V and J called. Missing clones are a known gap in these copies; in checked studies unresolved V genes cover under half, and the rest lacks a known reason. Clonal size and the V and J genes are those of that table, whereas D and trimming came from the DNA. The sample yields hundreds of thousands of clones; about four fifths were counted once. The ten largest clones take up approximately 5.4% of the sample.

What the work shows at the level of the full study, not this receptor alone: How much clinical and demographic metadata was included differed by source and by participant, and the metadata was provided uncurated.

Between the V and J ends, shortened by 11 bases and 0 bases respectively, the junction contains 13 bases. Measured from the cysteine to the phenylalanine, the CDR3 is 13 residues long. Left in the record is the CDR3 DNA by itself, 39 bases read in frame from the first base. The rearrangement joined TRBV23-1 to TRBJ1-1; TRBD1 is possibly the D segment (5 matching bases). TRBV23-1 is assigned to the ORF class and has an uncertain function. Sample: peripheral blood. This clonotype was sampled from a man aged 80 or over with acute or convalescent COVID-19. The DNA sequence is TGCGCCGGGAAGGGGAAGATGAACACTGAAGCTTTCTTT. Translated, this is CAGKGKMNTEAFF.